These T cell receptor beta chains were read from a single sample in a study of blood T cell repertoires in COVID-19. Profiled with immunoSEQ multiplex PCR; TCRdb holds only in-frame clones, not every one. The sample consists of fewer than 60,000 clones, about 87% of them appearing once. The sequenced material came from peripheral blood. Receptors were obtained from a woman in her sixties with COVID-19, enrolled during active disease. CDR3s include the opening cysteine and the closing phenylalanine or tryptophan. The D gene is left open where the match is weak. Some rows have no size entry. The others give once, few or many, or a class for an expanded clone.

J gene: TRBJ2-7; clone size: -; D gene: TRBD1; V gene: TRBV6-5; CDR3 DNA: TGTGCCAGCAGTCTAGAGACAGGGAGTACCTACGAGCAGTACTTC; CDR3 protein: CASSLETGSTYEQYF
J gene: TRBJ1-2; clone size: -; D gene: -; V gene: TRBV28; CDR3 DNA: TGTGCCAGCCACAGCCCTCCAATCTATGGCTACACCTTC; CDR3 protein: CASHSPPIYGYTF
J gene: TRBJ2-2; clone size: -; D gene: TRBD1; V gene: TRBV19; CDR3 DNA: TGTGCCAGTAGCCTCGGACAGGGTGGGGCCGGGGAGCTGTTTTTT; CDR3 protein: CASSLGQGGAGELFF
J gene: TRBJ2-7; clone size: -; D gene: -; V gene: TRBV27; CDR3 DNA: TGTGCCAGCAGTTTCCGAGGTGAAACCCCCTACGAGCAGTACTTC; CDR3 protein: CASSFRGETPYEQYF
J gene: TRBJ1-4; clone size: -; D gene: -; V gene: TRBV11-2; CDR3 DNA: TGTGCGAGCCAGGGAGAAAAACTGTTTTTT; CDR3 protein: CASQGEKLFF
J gene: TRBJ2-3; clone size: -; D gene: -; V gene: TRBV6-6; CDR3 DNA: TGTGCCAGCAGTTACCTCGACAGAGAATCCACAGATACGCAGTATTTT; CDR3 protein: CASSYLDRESTDTQYF
J gene: TRBJ2-1; clone size: -; D gene: TRBD1; V gene: TRBV10-1; CDR3 DNA: TGCGCCAGCAGTGTTGACTTCGCGTTCGGGACAGGCTACAATGAGCAGTTCTTC; CDR3 protein: CASSVDFAFGTGYNEQFF
J gene: TRBJ1-1; clone size: -; D gene: -; V gene: TRBV19; CDR3 DNA: TGTGCCAGCCTCGGGGGTTGGGTCTCTGAAGCTTTCTTT; CDR3 protein: CASLGGWVSEAFF
J gene: TRBJ2-2; clone size: -; D gene: -; V gene: TRBV4-1; CDR3 DNA: TGCGCCAGCAGCCAAGTGACACCCCAAACCGGGGAGCTGTTTTTT; CDR3 protein: CASSQVTPQTGELFF
J gene: TRBJ1-4; clone size: medium-sized; D gene: -; V gene: TRBV6-5; CDR3 DNA: TGTGCCAGTGAACAGGGACGGAAACTGTTTTTT; CDR3 protein: CASEQGRKLFF
J gene: TRBJ2-1; clone size: -; D gene: TRBD1; V gene: TRBV12-5; CDR3 DNA: TGTGCTAGTGGTTTCGACAGGGGGCGGAATCTCTACAATGAGCAGTTCTTC; CDR3 protein: CASGFDRGRNLYNEQFF
J gene: TRBJ1-2; clone size: -; D gene: TRBD1; V gene: TRBV24-1; CDR3 DNA: TGTGCCACCAAGGGACAGGACACCGTCTATGGCTACACCTTC; CDR3 protein: CATKGQDTVYGYTF
J gene: TRBJ1-1; clone size: -; D gene: TRBD1; V gene: TRBV19; CDR3 DNA: TGTGCCAGTAGTACCCCTTTTGACAGGGTGGGCATGAACACTGAAGCTTTCTTT; CDR3 protein: CASSTPFDRVGMNTEAFF
J gene: TRBJ2-2; clone size: -; D gene: TRBD2; V gene: TRBV6-2/TRBV6-3; CDR3 DNA: TGTGCCAGCAGTTACCTTGGGCTAGCGGGAGTGGATGACACCGGGGAGCTGTTTTTT; CDR3 protein: CASSYLGLAGVDDTGELFF
J gene: TRBJ2-2; clone size: -; D gene: -; V gene: TRBV12-3/TRBV12-4; CDR3 DNA: TGTGCCAGCAGTTCGCTAGCGTCCGGGGAGCTGTTTTTT; CDR3 protein: CASSSLASGELFF
J gene: TRBJ2-1; clone size: -; D gene: TRBD2; V gene: TRBV7-8; CDR3 DNA: TGTGCCAGCAGCCTCGGGACTAGCGGGATCTATGAGCAGTTCTTC; CDR3 protein: CASSLGTSGIYEQFF
J gene: TRBJ1-5; clone size: few; D gene: -; V gene: TRBV20-1; CDR3 DNA: TGCAGTGCTAGTATCCGGGGGTGGAATCAGCCCCAGCATTTT; CDR3 protein: CSASIRGWNQPQHF
J gene: TRBJ1-6; clone size: -; D gene: -; V gene: TRBV5-5; CDR3 DNA: TGTGCCAGCAGCTTGGGACAGTCGAATTCACCCCTCCACTTT; CDR3 protein: CASSLGQSNSPLHF
J gene: TRBJ1-2; clone size: -; D gene: TRBD1; V gene: TRBV9; CDR3 DNA: TGTGCCAGCAGCGTAGCTCGGACAGGGGCCTATGGCTACACCTTC; CDR3 protein: CASSVARTGAYGYTF
J gene: TRBJ2-1; clone size: -; D gene: TRBD2; V gene: TRBV19; CDR3 DNA: TGTGCCAGTAGTATTTTGTCTAGCGGGGTCTACAATGAGCAGTTCTTC; CDR3 protein: CASSILSSGVYNEQFF